This paragraph covers one TCR beta chain sequence. Repertoires were generated with immunoSEQ multiplex PCR, while TCRdb's copy carries only in-frame clones and drops some. Among some 120,000 clones listed, 80% to 95% were seen once. The CDR3 contains 16 residues. Germline CDR1 reads SGHDN; CDR2 reads FVKESK. V shed 4 bases, J shed 3 bases, and the junction held 9 bases outside the gene matches. The sample is drawn from a study of T cell changes during pregnancy in multiple sclerosis. The TCR originated in a female donor with multiple sclerosis, enrolled in a pregnancy study. The gene calls are TRBV14 and TRBJ2-3; TRBD2 matches 8 bases. The sequencing here drew on peripheral blood, taken in the third trimester of pregnancy. The CDR3 spells CASSLRPGLETDTQYF. CDR3 DNA sequence: TGTGCCAGCAGCCTGAGGCCGGGACTAGAGACAGATACGCAGTATTTT.